The 31 T cell receptor beta chains below come from one sample, sequenced in a study of early T cells in non-severe SARS-CoV-2 infection. TCRdb re-called the 5' RACE reads through MiXCR, storing one row per CDR3 protein. The table records 83,000 or so distinct CDR3 sequences, 10% of them present only once. Sequencing used whole blood, obtained at baseline. These TCRs come from an adult who was a healthcare worker with PCR-confirmed SARS-CoV-2 infection or an uninfected control (not recorded which).

A word on this clonotype: A read error may be the cause here, since a much bigger clone is one base away. The chain joins TRBV28 to TRBJ2-2; the D is unclear. The germline CDR1 and CDR2 sequences are MDHEN and SYDVKM. V shed 5 bases and J shed 6 bases, with 4 bases lying between them. There are 11 residues in the CDR3. The chain's CDR3 is CASSPPGELFF. CDR3 coding DNA: TGTGCCAGCAGTCCCCCCGGGGAGCTGTTTTTT.

The J gene is TRBJ1-2, the V gene TRBV3-1; 9 nucleotides agree with TRBD1. The CDR3 extends over 15 amino acids. Losses at the gene ends were 1 base for V and 7 bases for J; bases not matched to a gene: 7. Germline V gene lookup returns CDR1 LGHDT and CDR2 YNNKEL (reference sequence). For the CDR3, the DNA is TGTGCCAGCAGCCAAGTCGGACAGGGGACGGGTGGCTACACCTTC. It encodes CASSQVGQGTGGYTF.

This chain joins TRBV4-2 and TRBJ2-3, with a tentative D call TRBD2 (5 bases). Germline lookup yields CDR1 LGHNA and CDR2 YNFKEQ. V shed 4 bases and J shed 3 bases, with 11 bases lying between them. The CDR3 has 14 residues. The CDR3 DNA is TGTGCCAGCAGCCGGGAGTTTCAGACAGATACGCAGTATTTT. Translation: CASSREFQTDTQYF.

Only a few counts were recorded for this clonotype. The rearrangement joins TRBV10-3 to TRBJ1-4, with D perhaps matching TRBD1 (6 bases). The CDR3 loop spans 15 amino acids. The V end was cut by 0 bases, the J end by 8 bases, with 13 bases between. Germline V CDR1 and CDR2: ENHRY, SYGVKD. CDR3 nucleotides: TGTGCCATCAGTGAGTCGCCGGACAGCGCCGAAAAACTGTTTTTT. Encoded protein: CAISESPDSAEKLFF.

This clonotype was counted many times. This chain uses TRBV19 with TRBJ2-1; a possible D gene is TRBD1 (6 bases). Germline-derived CDR1 and CDR2 are LNHDA and SQIVND (reference sequence). V lost 5 bases to trimming and J lost 6 bases, with 20 bases between them. The CDR3 consists of 16 residues. CDR3 amino acids: CASSLQGLSSPNEQFF. CDR3 DNA sequence: TGTGCCAGTAGTTTACAGGGCCTTTCTAGCCCCAATGAGCAGTTCTTC.

This clonotype was found a few times. The chain joins TRBV5-4 to TRBJ2-2, with D uncertain. This CDR3 is 13 amino acids long. V gave up 4 bases and J gave up 5 bases, with 9 bases separating them. Per the germline V gene, CDR1 is SGHNT and CDR2 is YYREEE (reference sequence). The CDR3 bases are TGTGCCAGCAGCCCGGTGGGAACCGGGGAGCTGTTTTTT. Amino acids: CASSPVGTGELFF.

This clonotype was observed at least ten times. The chain has TRBV28 and TRBJ2-7; D not certain. CDR3 length equals 14 residues. Trimming left V 5 bases short and J 0 bases short, with 11 bases between. CDR1 is MDHEN and CDR2 is SYDVKM in the germline V gene. Written as DNA, the CDR3 is TGTGCCAGCAGTGGTTGGGCCATCTCCTACGAGCAGTACTTC. Its protein product is CASSGWAISYEQYF.

This clonotype was observed at least ten times. The J gene is TRBJ1-5, the V gene TRBV24-1; a possible D gene is TRBD1 (5 bases). V was trimmed by 3 bases and J by 3 bases, leaving 11 bases between them. Looked up from germline, CDR1 is KGHDR and CDR2 is SFDVKD. The CDR3 has 15 amino acids. The CDR3 DNA reads as TGTGCCACCAGTGATCACGACAGACTCAATCAGCCCCAGCATTTT. This encodes CATSDHDRLNQPQHF.

This clonotype was recorded at least ten times. The V call is TRBV11-2, the J call TRBJ2-6; a possible D gene is TRBD1 (6 bases). Germline V lookup: CDR1 SGHAT, CDR2 FQNNGV. The CDR3 totals 18 residues. Trimming took 1 base from V and 4 from J, leaving 17 bases between them. CDR3 nucleotide sequence: TGTGCCAGCAGCTTAGCCCACGGACAGCCAATAGGGGCCAACGTCCTGACTTTC. Amino acids: CASSLAHGQPIGANVLTF.

There are many counts of this clonotype. The chain uses TRBV28 and TRBJ2-7; 9 positions agree with TRBD1. The CDR3 is 15 residues long. Trimming removed 4 bases from V and 9 bases from J; junction bases left unmatched: 13. CDR1 and CDR2 (germline): MDHEN, SYDVKM. The CDR3 loop is CASSSPGQGPGGQYF. In DNA form, the CDR3 reads TGTGCCAGCAGTTCTCCGGGACAGGGACCGGGCGGGCAGTACTTC. Together with reference TRBV28 and TRBJ2-7, the CDR3 gives the full variable domain: DVKVTQSSRYLVKRTGEKVFLECVQDMDHENMFWYRQDPGLGLRLIYFSYDVKMKEKGDIPEGYSVSREKKERFSLILESASTNQTSMYLCASSSPGQGPGGQYFGPGTRLTVT.

V and J are TRBV5-1 and TRBJ2-1; 7 bases agree with TRBD2. The ends lost 0 bases at V and 5 bases at J; junction bases unmatched: 5. In germline, CDR1 is SGHRS, CDR2 YFSETQ. CDR3 length: 15 amino acids. CDR3 protein: CASSLAGGSHNEQFF. For the CDR3, the DNA is TGCGCCAGCAGCTTGGCGGGAGGCAGCCACAATGAGCAGTTCTTC. Filled out from reference TRBV5-1 and TRBJ2-1, the complete variable domain reads KAGVTQTPRYLIKTRGQQVTLSCSPISGHRSVSWYQQTPGQGLQFLFEYFSETQRNKGNFPGRFSGRQFSNSRSEMNVSTLELGDSALYLCASSLAGGSHNEQFFGPGTRLTVL.

This clonotype was seen more than once but under ten times. This sequence joins TRBV6-1 and TRBJ2-5; no clear D. V gave up 1 base and J gave up 2 bases, with 14 bases separating them. The CDR3 loop spans 16 amino acids. Germline CDR1 and CDR2: MNHNS and SASEGT. The CDR3 sequence is CASSEGKFILQETQYF. CDR3 sequence (DNA): TGTGCCAGCAGTGAAGGCAAGTTTATCCTTCAAGAGACCCAGTACTTC.

This clonotype appeared many times. This chain links TRBV28 with TRBJ2-7; perhaps TRBD1 as D (5 bases). This CDR3 is 13 amino acids long. Germline V gene lookup returns CDR1 MDHEN and CDR2 SYDVKM. V was trimmed by 2 bases and J by 3 bases, leaving 8 bases between them. The CDR3: CASSLGADYEQYF. CDR3 bases: TGTGCCAGCAGTTTAGGGGCGGACTACGAGCAGTACTTC.

Only a few counts were recorded for this clonotype. The chain has TRBV5-1 and TRBJ2-7; 7 bases are shared with TRBD1. CDR1 is SGHRS and CDR2 is YFSETQ in the germline V gene. V lost 0 bases and J lost 1; bases outside the gene matches: 7. The CDR3 loop spans 16 amino acids. The CDR3 here is CASSLAGDSRSYEQYF. In DNA form, the CDR3 reads TGCGCCAGCAGCTTGGCCGGGGACAGTAGATCCTACGAGCAGTACTTC.

Written as DNA, the CDR3 is TGTGCCAGCGGCATTACAAATACGCAGTATTTT. It encodes CASGITNTQYF. The chain has TRBV11-2 and TRBJ2-3; D unresolved. The CDR3 has 11 residues. Germline CDR1 reads SGHAT; CDR2 reads FQNNGV. V lost 8 bases, J lost 7 bases, and 10 bases lay in between. The full variable domain, its missing parts supplied by reference TRBV11-2 and TRBJ2-3, is EAGVAQSPRYKIIEKRQSVAFWCNPISGHATLYWYQQILGQGPKLLIQFQNNGVVDDSQLPKDRFSAERLKGVDSTLKIQPAKLEDSAVYLCASGITNTQYFGPGTRLTVL.

This clonotype has more than one count but fewer than ten. The chain combines TRBV5-6 with TRBJ1-5; the D is unclear. Trimming cost V 3 bases and J 9 bases, with 7 bases left between them. This CDR3 contains 11 residues. The V gene's germline CDR1 is SGHDT and CDR2 YYEEEE. CDR3 in amino acids: CASSSLRPQHF. The CDR3 nucleotides read TGTGCCAGCAGCTCCCTAAGGCCCCAGCATTTT.

The chain combines TRBV7-3 with TRBJ1-6; D is unclear. V was cut by 4 bases and J by 7 bases, with 8 bases left in between. Per germline, CDR1 SGHTA and CDR2 FQGTGA. CDR3 length equals 13 residues. Here the CDR3 DNA reads TGTGCCAGCAGCTCCGGCCTCAATTCACCCCTCCACTTT. Amino acid sequence: CASSSGLNSPLHF.

This clonotype has at least ten counts. The chain couples TRBV30 to TRBJ1-2; 7 bases agree with TRBD1. This CDR3 comprises 13 residues. The trim removed 3 bases at V and 6 bases at J, leaving 7 bases unmatched. Germline V gives CDR1 GTSNPN, CDR2 SVGIG (reference sequence). In DNA form, the CDR3 reads TGTGCCTGGAGCTCCGGGACAGCCAATGGCTACACCTTC. This encodes CAWSSGTANGYTF.

The V and J genes are TRBV24-1 and TRBJ2-2, with D possibly matching TRBD2 (6 bases). Germline V gene data show CDR1 as KGHDR and CDR2 as SFDVKD. This CDR3 region has 18 residues. Trimming removed 5 bases from V and 0 bases from J, with 18 bases in between. CDR3 bases: TGTGCCACCAGTGCCAGATTTGGAGCGGGCCCGAACACCGGGGAGCTGTTTTTT. This codes for CATSARFGAGPNTGELFF.

This clonotype was observed a handful of times. J is TRBJ2-3 and V is TRBV10-3; 8 nucleotides agree with TRBD2. The CDR3 consists of 18 residues. Per the germline V gene, CDR1 is ENHRY and CDR2 is SYGVKD. With 0 bases clipped from V and 2 bases from J, the junction kept 10 bases outside the gene matches. The CDR3 nucleotides read TGTGCCATCAGTGAGTCGACTATGGGGCGGGGGGCCACAGATACGCAGTATTTT. It translates to CAISESTMGRGATDTQYF.

This clonotype was picked up many times. The V and J genes are TRBV13 and TRBJ1-1; D remains ambiguous. V lost 5 bases and J lost 5, with 12 bases in between. CDR3 length: 13 amino acids. Germline CDR1 reads PRHDT; CDR2 reads FYEKMQ (reference sequence). CDR3 DNA sequence: TGTGCCAGCAGCACAAACGGGTGGACTGAAGCTTTCTTT. This codes for CASSTNGWTEAFF.

This chain joins TRBV19 and TRBJ2-5, with 7 bases aligning to TRBD1. V shed 4 bases, J shed 8 bases, and the junction held 7 bases outside the gene matches. The CDR3 is 13 amino acids. Germline V CDR1 and CDR2: LNHDA, SQIVND (reference sequence). The CDR3 spells CASSTERQGTQYF. The DNA for the CDR3 is TGTGCCAGTAGTACCGAACGACAGGGAACCCAGTACTTC.

The chain employs TRBV18 and TRBJ1-6, with D hard to call. Germline values: CDR1 KGHSH, CDR2 LQKENI. The CDR3 covers 13 residues. Trimming removed 3 bases from V and 8 bases from J, with 8 bases in between. The CDR3 loop reads CASSPRDDSPLHF. The CDR3 bases are TGTGCCAGCTCACCCAGAGATGATTCACCCCTCCACTTT.

In DNA form, the CDR3 reads TGTGCCAGCAGCTCCTCGCCGGGGCGCGAGCAGTACTTC. As protein: CASSSSPGREQYF. The J gene is TRBJ2-7, the V gene TRBV9; either TRBD1 or TRBD2 may supply D (5 bases each). The germline V gene has CDR1 SGDLS and CDR2 YYNGEE. Trimming stripped 4 bases from V and 6 bases from J, with 14 bases between. The CDR3 has 13 residues.

This clonotype was observed at least ten times. The CDR3 DNA is TGTGCCAGCAACGAGCCCGGGGGGCCGGTCGAGCAGTACTTC. Translating it yields CASNEPGGPVEQYF. The chain links TRBV6-2 or TRBV6-3 to TRBJ2-7; the D gene is possibly TRBD2 (7 bases). This CDR3 has 14 residues. V was shortened by 7 bases and J by 6 bases, with 19 bases between the two germline ends. The V gene's germline CDR1 is MNHEY and CDR2 SVGEGT.

This clonotype was seen a single time. It may be a read error: a sequence one base away is much more abundant. The rearrangement links TRBV28 to TRBJ2-7; 11 bases match TRBD2. The CDR3 spans 16 residues. J lost 4 bases, V lost 8 bases, and 13 bases had no gene match. The germline V gene has CDR1 MDHEN and CDR2 SYDVKM. The chain's CDR3 is CASCPPGTSGSYEQYF. For the CDR3, the DNA is TGTGCCAGCTGTCCCCCGGGAACTAGCGGGAGTTACGAGCAGTACTTC.

CDR3 DNA: TGCAGCGTACGAGACACTGAAGCTTTCTTT. It is translated as CSVRDTEAFF. J is TRBJ1-1 and V is TRBV29-1, with no clear D. Trimming shortened V by 6 bases and J by 3 bases, and 5 bases separated the two germline ends. The CDR3 is 10 amino acids. In germline, CDR1 is SQVTM, CDR2 ANQGSEA.

This clonotype has a handful of counts. CDR3 nucleotides: TGCAGCTCAGCGGGAGCTGGCGAGCAGTACTTC. It translates to CSSAGAGEQYF. The chain has TRBV29-1 and TRBJ2-7, with TRBD2 matching over 8 bases. Germline V CDR1 and CDR2: SQVTM, ANQGSEA. With 8 bases clipped from V and 6 bases from J, the junction kept 6 bases outside the gene matches. This CDR3 contains 11 residues.

This clonotype was detected only a few times. This chain joins TRBV25-1 and TRBJ1-4; no clear D gene. This CDR3 comprises 15 residues. With 2 bases removed from V and 8 bases from J, the gap between germline ends came to 15 bases. The germline V gene has CDR1 MGHDK and CDR2 SYGVNS. The CDR3 region is CASSERPHREEKLFF. The CDR3 DNA reads TGTGCCAGCAGTGAACGGCCTCATAGGGAAGAAAAACTGTTTTTT.

The rearrangement links TRBV12-3 or TRBV12-4 to TRBJ2-1; 7 bases fit TRBD1. CDR3 length equals 14 residues. Trimming took 3 bases from V and 4 from J; bases not matched to a gene: 3. CDR3 coding DNA: TGTGCCAGCAGTTTCCGGGACAGTTACAATGAGCAGTTCTTC. Translation gives CASSFRDSYNEQFF.

This clonotype has a handful of counts. V usage is TRBV7-9 and J usage is TRBJ2-3, with 10 bases matching TRBD2. Germline assignment: CDR1 SEHNR and CDR2 FQNEAQ (reference sequence). The V gene end was trimmed by 2 bases and the J gene end by 4 bases; junction bases not matched to a gene: 3. The CDR3 runs to 15 residues. Here the CDR3 reads CASSLLAGEPDTQYF. The CDR3 DNA sequence: TGTGCCAGCAGCTTACTAGCGGGAGAGCCAGATACGCAGTATTTT.